The rows below give T cell receptor beta chains drawn from one sample of a study of identical twins. TCRdb reprocessed the 5' RACE reads with MiXCR, giving one entry per CDR3 protein. Of 1.5 million to 2 million distinct CDR3 sequences listed, roughly 35% were seen once; the top ten hold approximately 0.25%. Material for sequencing was cord blood. The receptors come from a newborn girl in good health. Each CDR3 is given with its conserved first and last residue. The order of the fields is CDR3 protein, CDR3 DNA, V gene, clone size, J gene, D gene. The D gene is left open where the match is weak. Only part of the rows carry a size: once, few, many, or a class if the clone is expanded.

cdr3_aa: CASVTALSEQYF
cdr3_nt: TGTGCTAGTGTCACAGCATTGAGCGAGCAGTACTTC
v_call: TRBV12-5
clone_size: .
j_call: TRBJ2-7
d_call: .

cdr3_aa: CASSNQDRGGNQPQHF
cdr3_nt: TGTGCCAGCAGTAACCAAGACAGGGGAGGGAATCAGCCCCAGCATTTT
v_call: TRBV28
clone_size: few
j_call: TRBJ1-5
d_call: TRBD1

cdr3_aa: CATSRVQRGDTDTQYF
cdr3_nt: TGTGCCACCAGCCGGGTCCAGCGGGGGGACACAGATACGCAGTATTTT
v_call: TRBV24-1
clone_size: once
j_call: TRBJ2-3
d_call: TRBD2

cdr3_aa: CASRGGADNEQFF
cdr3_nt: TGTGCCAGCAGGGGGGGGGCCGACAATGAGCAGTTCTTC
v_call: TRBV9
clone_size: .
j_call: TRBJ2-1
d_call: .

cdr3_aa: CASSQDLSRAYGYTF
cdr3_nt: TGTGCCAGCAGCCAAGATCTTTCCAGGGCCTATGGCTACACCTTC
v_call: TRBV4-2
clone_size: few
j_call: TRBJ1-2
d_call: .

cdr3_aa: CASSTGQGNYGYTF
cdr3_nt: TGTGCCAGCAGCACGGGACAGGGCAACTATGGCTACACCTTC
v_call: TRBV28
clone_size: many
j_call: TRBJ1-2
d_call: TRBD1

cdr3_aa: CASSLETGAFF
cdr3_nt: TGTGCCAGCAGCTTAGAGACCGGTGCTTTCTTT
v_call: TRBV11-2
clone_size: few
j_call: TRBJ1-1
d_call: .

cdr3_aa: CASSLTGTGTVNTEAFF
cdr3_nt: TGTGCCAGCAGTCTTACCGGGACAGGGACGGTGAACACTGAAGCTTTCTTT
v_call: TRBV7-6
clone_size: .
j_call: TRBJ1-1
d_call: TRBD1

cdr3_aa: CASSLEGEANYGYTF
cdr3_nt: TGCGCCAGCAGCTTGGAGGGGGAAGCTAACTATGGCTACACCTTC
v_call: TRBV5-1
clone_size: few
j_call: TRBJ1-2
d_call: .

cdr3_aa: CASLRSTNTGELFF
cdr3_nt: TGTGCCAGCTTAAGGAGCACGAACACCGGGGAGCTGTTTTTT
v_call: TRBV5-6
clone_size: few
j_call: TRBJ2-2
d_call: .

cdr3_aa: CASSPSWPSGRACNEQFF
cdr3_nt: TGTGCCAGCTCACCATCCTGGCCTAGCGGGAGGGCCTGCAATGAGCAGTTCTTC
v_call: TRBV18
clone_size: few
j_call: TRBJ2-1
d_call: TRBD2

cdr3_aa: CASKRGLANSQGETQYF
cdr3_nt: TGTGCCAGCAAAAGGGGACTAGCGAACTCTCAGGGAGAGACCCAGTACTTC
v_call: TRBV6-1
clone_size: few
j_call: TRBJ2-5
d_call: TRBD2

cdr3_aa: CASRGAMNTGELFF
cdr3_nt: TGTGCCAGCCGGGGGGCTATGAACACCGGGGAGCTGTTTTTT
v_call: TRBV7-8
clone_size: .
j_call: TRBJ2-2
d_call: .

cdr3_aa: CASSQDRADREAYNSPLHF
cdr3_nt: TGTGCCAGCAGCCAAGATCGGGCTGACAGGGAAGCCTATAATTCACCCCTCCACTTT
v_call: TRBV14
clone_size: few
j_call: TRBJ1-6
d_call: TRBD1

cdr3_aa: CASKRLYGGTNTGELFF
cdr3_nt: TGTGCCAGCAAGCGCCTTTACGGGGGCACGAACACCGGGGAGCTGTTTTTT
v_call: TRBV2
clone_size: .
j_call: TRBJ2-2
d_call: .

cdr3_aa: CASSSLRQTANYGYTF
cdr3_nt: TGTGCCAGCAGCTCCCTACGACAAACAGCTAACTATGGCTACACCTTC
v_call: TRBV7-9
clone_size: few
j_call: TRBJ1-2
d_call: .

cdr3_aa: CASSQSILRGLSSYNSPLHF
cdr3_nt: TGTGCCAGCAGCCAAAGTATACTCAGGGGCTTAAGCTCCTATAATTCACCCCTCCACTTT
v_call: TRBV3-1
clone_size: .
j_call: TRBJ1-6
d_call: .

cdr3_aa: CASSFTSGRKAYEQYF
cdr3_nt: TGTGCCAGCAGCTTCACTAGCGGGAGAAAGGCCTACGAGCAGTACTTC
v_call: TRBV7-2
clone_size: many
j_call: TRBJ2-7
d_call: TRBD2

cdr3_aa: CASSLNRGPDTQYF
cdr3_nt: TGTGCCAGCAGTTTAAACAGGGGCCCAGATACGCAGTATTTT
v_call: TRBV12-3/TRBV12-4
clone_size: many
j_call: TRBJ2-3
d_call: TRBD1

cdr3_aa: CSARLAPSTDTQYF
cdr3_nt: TGCAGTGCGCGACTAGCGCCGAGCACAGATACGCAGTATTTT
v_call: TRBV20-1
clone_size: few
j_call: TRBJ2-3
d_call: TRBD2

cdr3_aa: CSYRTSGNVGELFF
cdr3_nt: TGCAGTTACAGGACTAGCGGGAACGTCGGGGAGCTGTTTTTT
v_call: TRBV20-1
clone_size: .
j_call: TRBJ2-2
d_call: TRBD2

cdr3_aa: CASSPWGLANEQFF
cdr3_nt: TGTGCCAGTAGTCCCTGGGGACTAGCCAATGAGCAGTTCTTC
v_call: TRBV19
clone_size: .
j_call: TRBJ2-1
d_call: TRBD2

cdr3_aa: CASSLGSRHSYNEQFF
cdr3_nt: TGTGCCAGCAGCTTGGGGTCCCGACACTCCTACAATGAGCAGTTCTTC
v_call: TRBV5-4
clone_size: few
j_call: TRBJ2-1
d_call: .

cdr3_aa: CASSLLAGGLTYEQYF
cdr3_nt: TGCGCCAGCAGCTTACTAGCGGGGGGTCTGACCTACGAGCAGTACTTC
v_call: TRBV5-1
clone_size: few
j_call: TRBJ2-7
d_call: TRBD2

cdr3_aa: CAIGATSGRGSYNEQYF
cdr3_nt: TGTGCCATCGGGGCGACTAGCGGGAGGGGATCCTACAATGAGCAGTACTTC
v_call: TRBV10-3
clone_size: .
j_call: TRBJ2-7
d_call: TRBD2

cdr3_aa: CASSYTGEASCEQYF
cdr3_nt: TGTGCCAGCAGCTATACAGGGGAGGCCTCCTGCGAGCAGTACTTC
v_call: TRBV7-2
clone_size: .
j_call: TRBJ2-7
d_call: .

cdr3_aa: CASSPTHGDTQYF
cdr3_nt: TGTGCCAGCTCACCGACTCACGGAGATACGCAGTATTTT
v_call: TRBV18
clone_size: .
j_call: TRBJ2-3
d_call: .

cdr3_aa: CSVRTRLAKNIQYF
cdr3_nt: TGCAGCGTCAGGACGAGGCTAGCCAAAAACATTCAGTACTTC
v_call: TRBV29-1
clone_size: many
j_call: TRBJ2-4
d_call: .

cdr3_aa: CASSRSDGPNEKLFF
cdr3_nt: TGTGCCAGCAGCCGCTCGGACGGGCCTAATGAAAAACTGTTTTTT
v_call: TRBV4-2
clone_size: .
j_call: TRBJ1-4
d_call: .

cdr3_aa: CSAPSAGDTQYF
cdr3_nt: TGCAGTGCCCCCTCCGCGGGCGATACGCAGTATTTT
v_call: TRBV20-1
clone_size: .
j_call: TRBJ2-3
d_call: .

cdr3_aa: CASRLERDWGNTGELFF
cdr3_nt: TGTGCCAGCAGATTAGAGCGGGATTGGGGGAACACCGGGGAGCTGTTTTTT
v_call: TRBV2
clone_size: .
j_call: TRBJ2-2
d_call: TRBD2

cdr3_aa: CSVRGGLAAYEQYF
cdr3_nt: TGCAGCGTCCGCGGGGGACTAGCCGCCTACGAGCAGTACTTC
v_call: TRBV29-1
clone_size: few
j_call: TRBJ2-7
d_call: TRBD2

cdr3_aa: CSARDWRQGVQEKLFF
cdr3_nt: TGCAGTGCTAGAGATTGGCGACAGGGAGTCCAGGAAAAACTGTTTTTT
v_call: TRBV20-1
clone_size: few
j_call: TRBJ1-4
d_call: TRBD1

cdr3_aa: CASSYGTGENAEAFF
cdr3_nt: TGTGCCAGCAGTTACGGGACAGGGGAGAACGCTGAAGCTTTCTTT
v_call: TRBV6-5
clone_size: .
j_call: TRBJ1-1
d_call: TRBD1

cdr3_aa: CASSSELAAGYSSYEQYF
cdr3_nt: TGTGCCAGCAGCTCCGAACTAGCGGCGGGCTACAGCTCCTACGAGCAGTACTTC
v_call: TRBV7-8
clone_size: few
j_call: TRBJ2-7
d_call: TRBD2

cdr3_aa: CSVVGGQRYEQYF
cdr3_nt: TGCAGCGTTGTGGGGGGACAGCGCTACGAGCAGTACTTC
v_call: TRBV29-1
clone_size: many
j_call: TRBJ2-7
d_call: .

cdr3_aa: CSASLGRDQPQHF
cdr3_nt: TGCAGTGCTAGCCTAGGAAGGGATCAGCCCCAGCATTTT
v_call: TRBV20-1
clone_size: once
j_call: TRBJ1-5
d_call: .

cdr3_aa: CAIGDGSSYNEQFF
cdr3_nt: TGTGCCATCGGTGACGGGAGCTCCTACAATGAGCAGTTCTTC
v_call: TRBV10-3
clone_size: .
j_call: TRBJ2-1
d_call: .

cdr3_aa: CASRGPKAQYF
cdr3_nt: TGTGCCAGCAGGGGCCCCAAGGCCCAGTACTTC
v_call: TRBV2
clone_size: .
j_call: TRBJ2-7
d_call: .

cdr3_aa: CASSFEASSTDTQYF
cdr3_nt: TGCGCCAGCAGCTTCGAAGCGTCCAGCACAGATACGCAGTATTTT
v_call: TRBV5-1
clone_size: .
j_call: TRBJ2-3
d_call: .

cdr3_aa: CASSPIAGGTVISGNTIYF
cdr3_nt: TGTGCCAGCAGCCCCATCGCGGGTGGGACCGTGATCTCTGGAAACACCATATATTTT
v_call: TRBV4-2
clone_size: .
j_call: TRBJ1-3
d_call: .

cdr3_aa: CASSFKEGIYGYTF
cdr3_nt: TGCGCCAGCAGCTTCAAAGAGGGAATCTATGGCTACACCTTC
v_call: TRBV5-1
clone_size: few
j_call: TRBJ1-2
d_call: .

cdr3_aa: CASSLAGRRNTGELFF
cdr3_nt: TGTGCCAGCAGTTTAGCAGGGCGGCGGAACACCGGGGAGCTGTTTTTT
v_call: TRBV27
clone_size: few
j_call: TRBJ2-2
d_call: .

cdr3_aa: CSAEDESSYNEQFF
cdr3_nt: TGCAGTGCTGAGGACGAGAGCTCCTACAATGAGCAGTTCTTC
v_call: TRBV20-1
clone_size: .
j_call: TRBJ2-1
d_call: .

cdr3_aa: CASSYSGYFQDEQYF
cdr3_nt: TGTGCCAGCAGTTACTCAGGATACTTTCAGGACGAGCAGTACTTC
v_call: TRBV6-5
clone_size: .
j_call: TRBJ2-7
d_call: .

cdr3_aa: CSAIRQTSSYEQYF
cdr3_nt: TGCAGTGCTATACGACAGACAAGCTCCTACGAGCAGTACTTC
v_call: TRBV20-1
clone_size: once
j_call: TRBJ2-7
d_call: .

cdr3_aa: CASSRTVGGYTF
cdr3_nt: TGTGCCAGCAGCCGGACAGTTGGTGGCTACACCTTC
v_call: TRBV7-8
clone_size: few
j_call: TRBJ1-2
d_call: .

cdr3_aa: CSVNRGPGDTQYF
cdr3_nt: TGCAGCGTGAACAGGGGGCCAGGGGATACGCAGTATTTT
v_call: TRBV29-1
clone_size: .
j_call: TRBJ2-3
d_call: TRBD1